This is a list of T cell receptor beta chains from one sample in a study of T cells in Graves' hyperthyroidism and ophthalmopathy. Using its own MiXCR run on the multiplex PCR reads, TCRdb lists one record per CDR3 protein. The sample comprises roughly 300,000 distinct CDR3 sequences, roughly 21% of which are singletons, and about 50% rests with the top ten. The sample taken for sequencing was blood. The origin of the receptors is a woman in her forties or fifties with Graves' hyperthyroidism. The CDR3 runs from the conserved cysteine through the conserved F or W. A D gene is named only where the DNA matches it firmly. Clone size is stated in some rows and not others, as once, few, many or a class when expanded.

CASSLDTTGNTEAFF TGCGCCAGCAGCTTGGACACTACAGGGAACACTGAAGCTTTCTTT many TRBV5-1 - TRBJ1-1
CASSAGADTQYF TGTGCCAGCAGTGCAGGGGCAGATACGCAGTATTTT many TRBV28 - TRBJ2-3
CASSQEGGSPLHF TGCGCCAGCAGCCAAGAGGGAGGGTCCCCCCTCCACTTT - TRBV4-1 - TRBJ1-6
CASSILAGTGELFF TGTGCCAGTAGTATACTAGCGGGTACCGGGGAGCTGTTTTTT - TRBV19 TRBD2 TRBJ2-2
CASSQWAGGRNTGELFF TGTGCCAGCAGTCAGTGGGCAGGGGGCCGGAACACCGGGGAGCTGTTTTTT - TRBV7-2 TRBD1 TRBJ2-2
CAISPRQGGPDTQYF TGTGCCATCAGCCCTCGGCAGGGAGGTCCAGATACGCAGTATTTT many TRBV10-3 - TRBJ2-3
CASSHSLNQETQYF TGTGCCAGCAGTCACTCGTTAAACCAAGAGACCCAGTACTTC many TRBV28 - TRBJ2-5
CASTEGGSLGEQFF TGTGCCAGCACCGAAGGGGGCTCCCTTGGGGAGCAGTTCTTC few TRBV9 TRBD1 TRBJ2-1
CAISESDNEQFF TGTGCCATCAGTGAAAGTGACAATGAGCAGTTCTTC - TRBV10-3 - TRBJ2-1
CASSGAGGVTGELFF TGCGCCAGCAGTGGAGCGGGAGGTGTCACCGGGGAGCTGTTTTTT many TRBV10-1 TRBD2 TRBJ2-2
CASSLWDTSYEQYF TGTGCCAGCAGTTTATGGGACACCTCCTACGAGCAGTACTTC - TRBV28 - TRBJ2-7
CASIPSPGQQKGQPQHF TGTGCCAGCATTCCATCCCCGGGACAACAGAAAGGACAGCCCCAGCATTTT - TRBV6-6 - TRBJ1-5
CASTAFRASNQPQHF TGTGCCAGTACCGCCTTCAGGGCTAGCAATCAGCCCCAGCATTTT - TRBV19 - TRBJ1-5
CASSVDRDHGYTF TGTGCCAGTAGTGTCGACAGGGACCATGGCTACACCTTC once TRBV19 TRBD1 TRBJ1-2
CASSPSGLAGVTGELFF TGTGCCAGCAGCCCTTCGGGACTAGCGGGGGTGACCGGGGAGCTGTTTTTT many TRBV28 TRBD2 TRBJ2-2
CASSVAARGGYEQYF TGTGCCAGCAGCGTAGCGGCGAGGGGGGGATACGAGCAGTACTTC few TRBV9 - TRBJ2-7
CASTPLFRGSYEQYF TGTGCCAGCACCCCCTTGTTCAGGGGAAGCTACGAGCAGTACTTC many TRBV28 - TRBJ2-7
CSAPGQGNTGELFF TGCAGTGCTCCGGGACAGGGTAACACCGGGGAGCTGTTTTTT few TRBV20-1 TRBD1 TRBJ2-2
CASSVSSGRLTGNTIYF TGTGCCAGCAGCGTAAGTTCAGGGCGCCTTACCGGAAACACCATATATTTT - TRBV9 - TRBJ1-3
CASRSSSGQAYNEQFF TGTGCCAGCAGATCCTCTAGCGGGCAGGCCTACAATGAGCAGTTCTTC many TRBV28 TRBD2 TRBJ2-1
CASSLAGAIYTDTQYF TGTGCCAGCAGTTTAGCGGGGGCCATTTACACAGATACGCAGTATTTT - TRBV12-3/TRBV12-4 - TRBJ2-3
CANPGGQGTSGRPYEQYF TGTGCCAACCCCGGTGGACAGGGGACTAGCGGGAGACCTTACGAGCAGTACTTC few TRBV6-1 TRBD2 TRBJ2-7
CASSPGLYNEQFF TGTGCCAGCAGCCCGGGCCTTTACAATGAGCAGTTCTTC many TRBV11-1 - TRBJ2-1
CASRKTSGEQFF TGTGCCAGCAGGAAGACTAGCGGCGAGCAGTTCTTC few TRBV12-3/TRBV12-4 TRBD2 TRBJ2-1
CASSLEVRRSGANVLTF TGCGCCAGCAGCTTGGAGGTCAGGCGATCTGGGGCCAACGTCCTGACTTTC few TRBV5-1 - TRBJ2-6
CASSVIQGASSGANVLTF TGTGCCAGCAGTGTAATACAGGGGGCAAGCTCTGGGGCCAACGTCCTGACTTTC many TRBV2 TRBD1 TRBJ2-6
CASSLGFGNEQFF TGTGCCAGCAGTTTAGGGTTCGGCAATGAGCAGTTCTTC many TRBV28 - TRBJ2-1
CASSKMGYEQYF TGTGCCAGCAGCAAAATGGGATACGAGCAGTACTTC - TRBV7-2 - TRBJ2-7
CASSHSVVSSYNEQFF TGTGCCAGCAGTCATAGCGTAGTCAGCTCCTACAATGAGCAGTTCTTC many TRBV12-3/TRBV12-4 - TRBJ2-1
CASSPEVGGNQPQHF TGTGCCAGCTCACCCGAAGTGGGTGGCAATCAGCCCCAGCATTTT few TRBV18 - TRBJ1-5
CASSYNPTSSYNEQFF TGTGCCAGCAGTTACAATCCGACTAGTTCCTACAATGAGCAGTTCTTC - TRBV6-5 - TRBJ2-1
CASSPGSTHGYTF TGTGCCAGCAGCCCAGGGTCCACGCATGGCTACACCTTC many TRBV5-6 - TRBJ1-2
CASSSQGRNEQFF TGTGCCAGCAGCTCACAGGGGCGGAATGAGCAGTTCTTC many TRBV5-6 TRBD1 TRBJ2-1
CAISEGQGRNQPQHF TGTGCCATCAGTGAGGGGCAGGGGCGCAATCAGCCCCAGCATTTT - TRBV10-3 - TRBJ1-5
CASSLGILGYNEQFF TGTGCCAGCAGCTTAGGTATCTTGGGTTACAATGAGCAGTTCTTC many TRBV11-2 - TRBJ2-1
CASGTGGVNTGELFF TGTGCCAGTGGGACAGGGGGCGTCAACACCGGGGAGCTGTTTTTT few TRBV19 TRBD1 TRBJ2-2
CASSFRADNEQFF TGTGCCAGCAGTTTTCGGGCAGACAATGAGCAGTTCTTC - TRBV12-3/TRBV12-4 - TRBJ2-1
CASSPHRGPRTDTQYF TGTGCCAGCAGTCCTCACCGGGGGCCCCGCACAGATACGCAGTATTTT many TRBV7-8 - TRBJ2-3
CSATYREETQYF TGCAGTGCAACCTACAGGGAGGAGACCCAGTACTTC many TRBV20-1 - TRBJ2-5
CASSRGMETQYF TGTGCCAGCAGCCGGGGCATGGAGACCCAGTACTTC many TRBV3-1 - TRBJ2-5
CASSQLAGLTDTQYF TGTGCCAGCAGCCAACTAGCGGGGTTAACAGATACGCAGTATTTT - TRBV11-2 TRBD2 TRBJ2-3
CASSQLTSGGRTDTQYF TGTGCCAGCAGCCAGCTAACTAGCGGGGGCCGCACAGATACGCAGTATTTT many TRBV7-9 TRBD2 TRBJ2-3
CASSQVDRNTGELFF TGCGCCAGCAGCCAAGTGGACAGGAACACCGGGGAGCTGTTTTTT - TRBV4-1 - TRBJ2-2
CASSLVGPFAGELFF TGTGCCAGCAGCCTGGTAGGGCCTTTCGCCGGGGAGCTGTTTTTT - TRBV5-6 - TRBJ2-2
CATSREEGNYGYTF TGTGCCACCAGCAGAGAAGAGGGTAACTATGGCTACACCTTC few TRBV15 - TRBJ1-2
CASSYTDSFNSPLHF TGTGCCAGCAGTTACACCGACAGCTTTAATTCACCCCTCCACTTT many TRBV6-5 - TRBJ1-6
CASSLPQTYNEQFF TGTGCCAGCAGTTTACCGCAGACCTACAATGAGCAGTTCTTC - TRBV28 - TRBJ2-1
CASSQGMGVNTEAFF TGCGCCAGCAGCCAAGGTATGGGGGTGAACACTGAAGCTTTCTTT few TRBV4-1 - TRBJ1-1
CASSSTSGRRDEQFF TGTGCCAGCAGTTCGACTAGCGGGAGGCGGGATGAGCAGTTCTTC many TRBV28 TRBD2 TRBJ2-1
CASSYRGGANTGELFF TGTGCCAGCAGTTACCGTGGGGGGGCGAACACCGGGGAGCTGTTTTTT few TRBV6-2/TRBV6-3 TRBD2 TRBJ2-2
CSVEVLNTEAFF TGCAGCGTTGAAGTACTGAACACTGAAGCTTTCTTT many TRBV29-1 - TRBJ1-1
CASSLVRTGVNEQFF TGTGCCAGCAGCTTAGTGCGGACAGGGGTCAATGAGCAGTTCTTC - TRBV11-2 TRBD1 TRBJ2-1
CASSLLMGGETEAFF TGTGCCAGCAGCTTGCTGATGGGTGGGGAGACTGAAGCTTTCTTT many TRBV28 - TRBJ1-1
CASSYSSLGDNEQFF TGTGCCAGCAGTTACTCGAGTTTGGGTGACAATGAGCAGTTCTTC - TRBV6-5 - TRBJ2-1